This TCR beta chain is from a study of cytomegalovirus exposure and HLA in healthy donors. TCRdb keeps only in-frame clones here, not all; method: immunoSEQ multiplex PCR. The sample yields 140,000 to 150,000 clones, approximately 93% seen once. Germline loops: CDR1 LNHDA, CDR2 SQIVND (reference sequence). The J segment lost 4 bases and the V segment lost 7 bases, leaving 12 bases of the junction unmatched. The CDR3 is 16 amino acids. This TCR was recovered from a man younger than 35 in good health and CMV-seronegative. The chain employs TRBV19 and TRBJ1-3; 8 bases fit TRBD1. The specimen sequenced was PBMCs. The CDR3 nucleotides are TGTGCCAGTACCCCAGGGGGCGTGAGATCCGGAAACACCATATATTTT. This sequence encodes CASTPGGVRSGNTIYF.